Shown below are 19 T cell receptor beta chains from a single sample sequenced in a study of cytomegalovirus exposure and HLA in healthy donors. The PCR was carried out with 60 Vbeta primers and 13 Jbeta primers. The table came from immunoSEQ multiplex PCR; TCRdb's copy has only in-frame clones and leaves some out. The sample yields 120,000 to 150,000 clones, over 70% seen once. Sequencing was carried out using PBMCs. The receptors come from a woman aged 40 to 49 in good health and CMV-seronegative.

V is TRBV28 and J is TRBJ1-4; 7 positions match TRBD1. Germline loops: CDR1 MDHEN, CDR2 SYDVKM. Trimming removed 3 bases from V and 7 bases from J; junction bases left unmatched: 5. The length of the CDR3 is 14 residues. This CDR3 is CASSFVRDSEKLFF. CDR3 nucleotide sequence: TGTGCCAGCAGTTTTGTCCGGGACAGTGAAAAACTGTTTTTT.

This clone appeared a single time. The CDR3 DNA reads as TGTGCCAGTAGTACCGACGGGACATCCTACGAGCAGTACTTC. This encodes CASSTDGTSYEQYF. This rearrangement joins TRBV19 to TRBJ2-7, with D possibly being TRBD1 (6 bases). The germline gives CDR1 LNHDA, CDR2 SQIVND (reference sequence). This CDR3 spans 14 amino acids. The germline V and J ends were trimmed by 4 bases and 1 base, with 11 bases remaining between them.

The V and J genes are TRBV19 and TRBJ1-2; D is unresolved. Trimming left V 6 bases short and J 5 bases short, with 7 bases between. The CDR3 runs to 11 residues. Germline lookup yields CDR1 LNHDA and CDR2 SQIVND (reference sequence). CDR3 protein: CASRRWYGYTF. Here the CDR3 DNA reads TGTGCCAGTAGGCGTTGGTATGGCTACACCTTC. The full variable domain, its missing parts supplied by reference TRBV19 and TRBJ1-2, is DGGITQSPKYLFRKEGQNVTLSCEQNLNHDAMYWYRQDPGQGLRLIYYSQIVNDFQKGDIAEGYSVSREKKESFPLTVTSAQKNPTAFYLCASRRWYGYTFGSGTRLTVV.

The chain couples TRBV19 to TRBJ1-5, with TRBD1 as a possible D gene (5 bases). The CDR3 extends over 14 amino acids. V was trimmed by 10 bases and J by 0 bases, leaving 13 bases between them. Germline V gene sequence: CDR1 LNHDA, CDR2 SQIVND (reference sequence). The CDR3 coding sequence is TGTGCCACCCTCGGGACTAATAGCAATCAGCCCCAGCATTTT. It translates to CATLGTNSNQPQHF.

The chain links TRBV7-6 to TRBJ2-1; 12 bases align to TRBD2. Per germline, CDR1 SGHVS and CDR2 FNYEAQ. Germline trimming cut 5 bases from V and 8 bases from J; bases unmatched to any gene: 7. This CDR3 is 15 amino acids long. CDR3 in amino acids: CASSPLAGGIYEQFF. In DNA form, the CDR3 reads TGTGCCAGCAGCCCCCTAGCGGGAGGGATATATGAGCAGTTCTTC.

The chain couples TRBV4-2 to TRBJ2-7; 7 bases line up with TRBD1. The CDR3 consists of 14 residues. V was pared by 4 bases and J by 3 bases, with 6 bases of the junction left unmatched. The germline V gene has CDR1 LGHNA and CDR2 YNFKEQ. CDR3 sequence: CASSLKGDSYEQYF. Here the CDR3 DNA reads TGTGCCAGCAGCCTCAAGGGGGACAGCTACGAGCAGTACTTC.

This chain connects TRBV7-9 to TRBJ1-5; tentative D call: TRBD1 (5 bases). The CDR3 runs to 16 residues. The germline CDR1 and CDR2 sequences are SEHNR and FQNEAQ (reference sequence). V lost 4 bases and J 0 bases, leaving 13 bases between the germline ends. The DNA for the CDR3 is TGTGCCAGCAGCTCGAAAGGGGCCGATAGCAATCAGCCCCAGCATTTT. Its protein product is CASSSKGADSNQPQHF.

The chain couples TRBV29-1 to TRBJ1-2; 10 bases are shared with TRBD1. With 0 bases clipped from V and 8 bases from J, the junction kept 6 bases outside the gene matches. The CDR3 is 14 amino acids. CDR1 is SQVTM and CDR2 is ANQGSEA in the germline V gene. CDR3 bases: TGCAGCGTTGAAGACCCGACAGGGGGCGGCGGCTACACCTTC. Translating it yields CSVEDPTGGGGYTF. Based on the CDR3 plus reference TRBV29-1 and TRBJ1-2, the full variable domain is SAVISQKPSRDICQRGTSLTIQCQVDSQVTMMFWYRQQPGQSLTLIATANQGSEATYESGFVIDKFPISRPNLTFSTLTVSNMSPEDSSIYLCSVEDPTGGGGYTFGSGTRLTVV.

This clone was counted only a few times. The chain combines TRBV15 with TRBJ2-1, with TRBD2 matching 7 bases. Germline lookup yields CDR1 LNHNV and CDR2 YYDKDF (reference sequence). CDR3 size: 17 residues. V dropped 0 bases and J dropped 4; count of bases not matched to a gene: 9. The CDR3 DNA sequence: TGTGCCACCAGCAGAGATCCCCCCAGCGGGATTTACAATGAGCAGTTCTTC. This translates into CATSRDPPSGIYNEQFF.

The rearrangement links TRBV5-1 to TRBJ1-3; D possibly corresponds to TRBD1 (5 bases). CDR3 length: 14 amino acids. Trimming cost V 2 bases and J 8 bases, with 14 bases left between them. The germline gives CDR1 SGHRS, CDR2 YFSETQ. The CDR3 here is CASSFGGSGDTIYF. Here the CDR3 DNA reads TGCGCCAGCAGCTTCGGGGGGTCCGGGGACACCATATATTTT.

The V and J genes are TRBV11-2 and TRBJ2-5; 8 positions agree with TRBD2. The germline V gene encodes CDR1 SGHAT and CDR2 FQNNGV. The J segment lost 0 bases and the V segment lost 5 bases, leaving 14 bases of the junction unmatched. The CDR3 consists of 18 residues. The CDR3 region is CASSPGALADHYQETQYF. The CDR3 DNA is TGTGCCAGCAGCCCGGGGGCACTAGCGGACCACTACCAAGAGACCCAGTACTTC.

The chain is built from TRBV18 and TRBJ1-3; 7 nucleotides align to TRBD1. CDR3 size: 14 residues. V gave up 2 bases and J gave up 6 bases; unmatched junction bases: 4. CDR1 is KGHSH, CDR2 LQKENI, per germline. CDR3 nucleotide sequence: TGTGCCAGCTCACCATGGGGACAGATAAACACCATATATTTT. Encoded protein: CASSPWGQINTIYF.

The gene calls are TRBV25-1 and TRBJ1-1; D is ambiguous. The germline V and J ends were trimmed by 7 bases and 6 bases, with 18 bases remaining between them. CDR1 and CDR2 from the germline V gene are MGHDK and SYGVNS. The CDR3 is 14 amino acids. CDR3: CASNSEGMGAEAFF. The DNA for the CDR3 is TGTGCCAGCAATTCTGAGGGAATGGGCGCTGAAGCTTTCTTT.

The V call is TRBV7-9, the J call TRBJ2-2, with TRBD1 matching 8 bases. J lost 4 bases, V lost 5 bases, and 9 bases had no gene match. The CDR3 has 16 amino acids. Germline V gene lookup returns CDR1 SEHNR and CDR2 FQNEAQ (reference sequence). DNA of the CDR3: TGTGCCAGCAGCCTTGGACAGGGAGGTCCCACCGGGGAGCTGTTTTTT. As protein: CASSLGQGGPTGELFF.

This chain links TRBV29-1 with TRBJ1-4, with 7 bases that match TRBD1. V shed 6 bases and J 6 bases; nucleotides not matched to a gene: 7. Germline CDR1 is SQVTM and CDR2 is ANQGSEA. The CDR3 has 13 residues. The CDR3 is CSVSGGTYEKLFF. In DNA, the CDR3 is TGCAGCGTCTCAGGGGGGACATATGAAAAACTGTTTTTT.

V is TRBV4-2 and J is TRBJ1-3, with 7 bases matching TRBD1. The CDR3 is made up of 18 amino acids. V lost 0 bases and J lost 0; bases outside the gene matches: 8. CDR1 and CDR2 (germline): LGHNA, YNFKEQ. Written as DNA, the CDR3 is TGTGCCAGCAGCCAAGATCCCCAGGGACAGAGCTCTGGAAACACCATATATTTT. Its protein is CASSQDPQGQSSGNTIYF.

Points on this clone: One end of the junction varies from germline; a read error may be responsible. The chain is built from TRBV28 and TRBJ1-4; TRBD1 matches 8 bases. Germline V gene data show CDR1 as MDHEN and CDR2 as SYDVKM. This CDR3 comprises 15 residues. The CDR3 is CASSRTGGPNGKLFF. The CDR3 DNA follows: TGTGCCAGCAGCCGCACAGGGGGACCGAATGGAAAACTGTTTTTT.

The chain is built from TRBV28 and TRBJ2-5; possibly TRBD2 for D (6 bases). Germline-derived CDR1 and CDR2 are MDHEN and SYDVKM. This CDR3 is 15 amino acids long. V was trimmed by 3 bases and J by 5 bases, leaving 16 bases between them. CDR3 sequence: CASSFPGVLRETQYF. CDR3 DNA sequence: TGTGCCAGCAGTTTTCCGGGGGTGCTGAGGGAGACCCAGTACTTC.

Only one count was recorded for this clone. The rearrangement joins TRBV27 to TRBJ1-2; the D gene is possibly TRBD1 (5 bases). Germline CDR1 and CDR2: MNHEY and SMNVEV (reference sequence). The CDR3 has 14 residues. Between the trimmed V and J ends, which lost 1 base and 4 bases, there was a span of 10 bases. In DNA, the CDR3 is TGTGCCAGCAGTTTATGGGGCCCATTCTATGGCTACACCTTC. Translating gives CASSLWGPFYGYTF.